The 25 T cell receptor beta chains in this list originate from one sample, sequenced in a study of shared clonotypes between healthy human individuals. TCRdb keeps only in-frame clones here, not all; method: immunoSEQ multiplex PCR. The table shows 650,000 to 700,000 clones, with around 91% occurring only once. Material: memory CD8+ T cells from PBMCs. The subset denotes: CD45RO+ cells pooled with CCR7-negative TemRA cells. The receptors derive from a man younger than 30 in good health. Some clones in this sample may be carry-over from other donors' samples.

In this sample, this clone turned up once. The chain links TRBV6-6 to TRBJ1-5; D is uncertain. The V gene's germline CDR1 is MNHNY and CDR2 SVGAGI (reference sequence). This CDR3 has 15 residues. V gave up 3 bases and J gave up 5 bases, with 14 bases separating them. CDR3 nucleotide sequence: TGTGCCAGCAGTTATGGAGGGCAGGTACATCAGCCCCAGCATTTT. This codes for CASSYGGQVHQPQHF.

The J gene is TRBJ1-2, the V gene TRBV19; D gene uncertain. The V and J ends lost 3 bases and 3 bases respectively, with 11 bases between them. The CDR3 sequence is 14 residues long. Germline CDR1 and CDR2: LNHDA and SQIVND (reference sequence). The chain's CDR3 is CASSIFGPDYGYTF. The CDR3, as DNA: TGTGCCAGTAGTATTTTCGGACCAGACTATGGCTACACCTTC.

This chain joins TRBV27 and TRBJ2-7; D possibly corresponds to TRBD1 (6 bases). Germline CDR1 is MNHEY and CDR2 is SMNVEV (reference sequence). The CDR3 runs to 14 residues. The ends were cut back, 6 bases at V and 3 bases at J, with 15 bases in the middle. The DNA of the CDR3 is TGTGCCAGCAGCCCAACAGGGAGATTCTACGAGCAGTACTTC. Protein product: CASSPTGRFYEQYF.

This rearrangement joins TRBV11-2 to TRBJ2-3; TRBD2 is a possible D gene (5 bases). Germline loops: CDR1 SGHAT, CDR2 FQNNGV. The CDR3 consists of 16 residues. The V end was cut by 3 bases, the J end by 4 bases, with 17 bases between. The CDR3 nucleotides read TGTGCCAGCAGCTTCCGACTCTTAGGGAGCCCAGATACGCAGTATTTT. Its protein is CASSFRLLGSPDTQYF.

The chain combines TRBV16 with TRBJ1-1, with no clear D. The CDR3 loop spans 13 amino acids. The germline gives CDR1 KGHSY, CDR2 FQNENV. The V gene lost 8 bases and the J gene lost 1 base, with 11 bases spanning the gap. DNA for the CDR3: TGTGCCAGCCGCAGGCCGGGGAACACTGAAGCTTTCTTT. Amino acids: CASRRPGNTEAFF.

Turning to this clone: A single base separates this from a much larger clone, so it may be a read error. V gene TRBV2 combines with J gene TRBJ2-3; D may correspond to TRBD1 or TRBD2 (5 bases each). Germline V gene sequence: CDR1 SNHLY, CDR2 FYNNEI. CDR3 length: 15 residues. CDR3 amino acids: CTSSLRDDRTDTQYF. The DNA for the CDR3 is TGTACCAGCAGCCTCCGGGACGATCGCACAGATACGCAGTATTTT.

This chain joins TRBV7-9 and TRBJ1-6; no clear D. The CDR3 contains 15 residues. V was shortened by 3 bases and J by 6 bases, with 12 bases between the two germline ends. The germline gives CDR1 SEHNR, CDR2 FQNEAQ (reference sequence). The CDR3 region has the DNA TGTGCCAGCAGCTTTGCGAGGCTGATTAATTCACCCCTCCACTTT. Its translation: CASSFARLINSPLHF.

The chain links TRBV4-2 to TRBJ2-7; 8 nucleotides align to TRBD1. The CDR3 consists of 15 residues. V was clipped by 2 bases and J by 3 bases; unmatched bases: 6. From germline, CDR1 is LGHNA and CDR2 YNFKEQ. CDR3 in DNA: TGTGCCAGCAGCCAACTGGACAGGGCGGTCTACGAGCAGTACTTC. This sequence encodes CASSQLDRAVYEQYF.

The chain combines TRBV5-6 with TRBJ2-1; 10 nucleotides align to TRBD2. Trimming removed 1 base from V and 9 bases from J; junction bases left unmatched: 10. Germline CDR1 and CDR2: SGHDT and YYEEEE. The CDR3 has 16 residues. The CDR3 coding sequence is TGTGCCAGCAGCTTGTCTCTAGCGGGAGTAGTCGGTGAGCAGTTCTTC. Translation gives CASSLSLAGVVGEQFF.

The J gene is TRBJ1-2, the V gene TRBV9; D gene ambiguous. V shed 4 bases and J shed 4 bases, with 8 bases lying between them. Germline V gene lookup returns CDR1 SGDLS and CDR2 YYNGEE. The length of the CDR3 is 12 residues. The CDR3 DNA reads as TGTGCCAGCAGCCGTAGTGGCTATGGCTACACCTTC. Encoded protein: CASSRSGYGYTF.

As for this clone: Other DNA sequences from this sample encode an identical CDR3 as well. The chain is built from TRBV7-9 and TRBJ2-1; unclear D gene. CDR1 and CDR2 from the germline V gene are SEHNR and FQNEAQ (reference sequence). With 0 bases removed from V and 6 bases from J, the gap between germline ends came to 3 bases. This CDR3 comprises 12 residues. The CDR3 bases are TGTGCCAGCAGCTTAGCTAGCAATGAGCAGTTCTTC. Its translation is CASSLASNEQFF. The full variable domain, in which reference TRBV7-9 and TRBJ2-1 provide the parts outside the CDR3, is DTGVSQNPRHKITKRGQNVTFRCDPISEHNRLYWYRQTLGQGPEFLTYFQNEAQLEKSRLLSDRFSAERPKGSFSTLEIQRTEQGDSAMYLCASSLASNEQFFGPGTRLTVL.

The rearrangement joins TRBV13 to TRBJ2-7; D is tentatively TRBD1 or TRBD2 (5 bases each). Germline V gives CDR1 PRHDT, CDR2 FYEKMQ (reference sequence). V lost 3 bases, J lost 3 bases, and 15 bases lay in between. This CDR3 has 15 amino acids. The chain's CDR3 is CASSLGPRGVYEQYF. CDR3 DNA: TGTGCCAGCAGCTTGGGACCCCGAGGAGTCTACGAGCAGTACTTC.

The chain employs TRBV12-5 and TRBJ1-2; D remains unclear. Germline CDR1 is LGHNT and CDR2 is FRNRAP. The V and J ends lost 8 bases and 3 bases respectively, with 7 bases between them. The CDR3 is 11 amino acids. The CDR3 loop is CASLRYYGYTF. The CDR3 DNA follows: TGTGCTAGTCTCCGTTACTATGGCTACACCTTC.

This clone has just one count. The chain recombines TRBV28 with TRBJ2-7, with 8 bases fitting TRBD1. The CDR3 runs 12 residues. Germline-derived CDR1 and CDR2 are MDHEN and SYDVKM. The trim removed 10 bases at V and 6 bases at J, leaving 8 bases unmatched. The CDR3 region has the DNA TGTGCCACCTCGACAGGGGAAGGCGAGCAGTACTTC. Translated: CATSTGEGEQYF.

CDR3 sequence: CASTPLVGDGSSGYTF. Written as DNA, the CDR3 is TGTGCCAGTACCCCCCTTGTTGGGGACGGTAGTAGTGGCTACACCTTC. The chain combines TRBV19 with TRBJ1-2; a weak D match, TRBD1 (5 bases). CDR1 is LNHDA, CDR2 SQIVND, per germline (reference sequence). The CDR3 is made up of 16 amino acids. Trimming cost V 7 bases and J 7 bases, with 25 bases left between them.

This clone was seen a single time. Other DNA sequences in this sample translate to the same CDR3. The chain recombines TRBV11-2 with TRBJ1-1, with D unclear. Germline-derived CDR1 and CDR2 are SGHAT and FQNNGV. The length of the CDR3 is 13 residues. V lost 1 base and J lost 3, with 6 bases in between. The chain's CDR3 is CASSLGSHTEAFF. The CDR3, as DNA: TGTGCCAGCAGCTTAGGGTCCCACACTGAAGCTTTCTTT.

J is TRBJ2-7 and V is TRBV27; tentatively, D is TRBD1 (7 bases). Germline-derived CDR1 and CDR2 are MNHEY and SMNVEV (reference sequence). The V and J ends lost 2 bases and 3 bases respectively, with 14 bases between them. The CDR3 has 15 amino acids. The CDR3 reads CASSLTAGGLYEQYF. Written as DNA, the CDR3 is TGTGCCAGCAGTTTAACGGCAGGGGGACTCTACGAGCAGTACTTC.

The J gene is TRBJ2-1, the V gene TRBV7-9, with 8 nucleotides matching TRBD2. Germline V gene sequence: CDR1 SEHNR, CDR2 FQNEAQ (reference sequence). J was trimmed by 5 bases and V by 3 bases; bases with no gene match: 3. The CDR3 contains 14 residues. CDR3 nucleotides: TGTGCCAGCAGCTTGCCGGGAGGGAACAATGAGCAGTTCTTC. Translation gives CASSLPGGNNEQFF.

The chain recombines TRBV9 with TRBJ2-7, with TRBD2 identical over 9 bases. The CDR3 loop spans 15 amino acids. Per the germline V gene, CDR1 is SGDLS and CDR2 is YYNGEE. The ends lost 2 bases at V and 3 bases at J; junction bases unmatched: 6. For the CDR3, the DNA is TGTGCCAGCAGCGTCACCGGGACTAGCAACTACGAGCAGTACTTC. Encoded protein: CASSVTGTSNYEQYF.

The chain employs TRBV6-1 and TRBJ1-1, with D unresolved. V shed 5 bases and J shed 4 bases, with 14 bases lying between them. The CDR3 spans 14 residues. The germline CDR1 and CDR2 sequences are MNHNS and SASEGT. CDR3 in amino acids: CASSRVDLGTEAFF. CDR3 in DNA: TGTGCCAGCAGTCGGGTGGACCTAGGCACTGAAGCTTTCTTT.

V gene TRBV9 combines with J gene TRBJ2-2, with 10 positions matching TRBD2. From germline, CDR1 is SGDLS and CDR2 YYNGEE. V shed 3 bases and J 2 bases; nucleotides not matched to a gene: 10. The CDR3 covers 18 residues. CDR3 region: CASSANLAGEPNTGELFF. Here the CDR3 DNA reads TGTGCCAGCAGCGCAAACCTAGCGGGGGAACCAAACACCGGGGAGCTGTTTTTT.

V usage is TRBV7-9 and J usage is TRBJ2-1; no clear D gene. Deletions cut 4 bases from V and 5 bases from J, with 12 bases between. This CDR3 contains 14 residues. Germline V gives CDR1 SEHNR, CDR2 FQNEAQ (reference sequence). Here the CDR3 DNA reads TGTGCCAGCAGCTCCCCGGAAGGACACAATGAGCAGTTCTTC. Its protein product is CASSSPEGHNEQFF.

The CDR3 DNA follows: TGTGCCATCAGTGAGGACGTATCAATCTGGCCCCAGCATTTT. This codes for CAISEDVSIWPQHF. J is TRBJ1-5 and V is TRBV10-3; D is ambiguous. V lost 2 bases and J lost 9, with 14 bases in between. The germline gives CDR1 ENHRY, CDR2 SYGVKD. This CDR3 contains 14 residues.

This clone has only one observation. CDR3 nucleotide sequence: TGTGCCAGCAGCCTCACTGAAAAACTGTTTTTT. It translates to CASSLTEKLFF. The chain carries TRBV7-9 and TRBJ1-4; D is unresolved. Germline CDR1 SEHNR, CDR2 FQNEAQ (reference sequence). Trimming cost V 5 bases and J 7 bases, with 5 bases left between them. CDR3 length: 11 residues.

This sequence joins TRBV10-2 and TRBJ2-2, with a tentative D call TRBD2 (5 bases). The CDR3 totals 13 residues. V was trimmed by 6 bases and J by 6 bases, leaving 11 bases between them. CDR1 WSHSY and CDR2 SAAADI come from the germline V gene. The CDR3 sequence is CASSGNRAGELFF. CDR3 sequence (DNA): TGCGCCAGCAGCGGGAACCGGGCCGGGGAGCTGTTTTTT.